Listed here are 20 T cell receptor beta chains from one sample, sequenced in a study of PD-1 blockade in mismatch repair-deficient tumors. Data came from immunoSEQ multiplex PCR; TCRdb stores just in-frame clones and leaves some out. The sample contains some 15,000 clones, 70% to 85% of which appear only once. The sequenced sample was PBMCs, obtained approximately 15 weeks after starting pembrolizumab. These TCRs come from an adult with mismatch repair-deficient cancer.

This clone was found a few times. This sequence joins TRBV6-4 and TRBJ2-7; TRBD1 might be the D (5 bases). This CDR3 has 12 amino acids. Germline V gives CDR1 MRHNA, CDR2 SNTAGT. V was cut by 6 bases and J by 5 bases, with 11 bases left in between. The CDR3 sequence is CASRRLGDEQYF. In DNA form, the CDR3 reads TGTGCCAGCAGAAGATTAGGGGACGAGCAGTACTTC.

The chain combines TRBV20-1 with TRBJ1-2; unclear D gene. Germline V CDR1 and CDR2: DFQATT, SNEGSKA (reference sequence). Between the trimmed V and J ends, which lost 0 bases and 4 bases, there was a span of 3 bases. The CDR3 has 11 residues. The CDR3 DNA follows: TGCAGTGCTAGAGACAGCTATGGCTACACCTTC. Protein: CSARDSYGYTF.

The V call is TRBV28, the J call TRBJ1-5; possibly TRBD1 for D (5 bases). The CDR3 runs to 17 residues. Germline CDR1 is MDHEN and CDR2 is SYDVKM. V lost 3 bases, J lost 2 bases, and 17 bases lay in between. For the CDR3, the DNA is TGTGCCAGCAGTTTGGGGCAGGAGATATCTGGCAATCAGCCCCAGCATTTT. Translating it yields CASSLGQEISGNQPQHF.

The V call is TRBV18, the J call TRBJ1-1; tentative D call: TRBD1 (6 bases). CDR1 is KGHSH, CDR2 LQKENI, per germline. V lost 5 bases and J lost 1, with 8 bases in between. The CDR3 is made up of 13 amino acids. The CDR3 sequence: CASSTGQNTEAFF. The CDR3 DNA reads as TGTGCCAGCTCAACGGGACAGAACACTGAAGCTTTCTTT.

V usage is TRBV19 and J usage is TRBJ1-1; D is perhaps TRBD1 (6 bases). CDR3 length equals 14 residues. Germline V gene sequence: CDR1 LNHDA, CDR2 SQIVND (reference sequence). V was clipped by 6 bases and J by 1 base, with 12 bases between them. The CDR3 reads CASRNRERNTEAFF. The CDR3, as DNA: TGTGCCAGTAGAAACAGGGAAAGGAACACTGAAGCTTTCTTT.

The chain uses TRBV7-9 and TRBJ2-5, with 7 bases matching TRBD1. The CDR3 is 15 amino acids. The V gene's germline CDR1 is SEHNR and CDR2 FQNEAQ (reference sequence). With V trimmed by 6 bases and J by 3 bases, 10 bases remained unmatched. CDR3 in amino acids: CASSPDRFSEETQYF. The DNA for the CDR3 is TGTGCCAGCAGTCCGGACAGGTTTTCGGAAGAGACCCAGTACTTC.

The V call is TRBV5-1, the J call TRBJ2-3; 10 bases map to TRBD2. The germline gives CDR1 SGHRS, CDR2 YFSETQ. This CDR3 comprises 15 residues. J lost 4 bases, V lost 3 bases, and 5 bases had no gene match. The DNA of the CDR3 is TGCGCCAGCAGCTGGACTAGCGGATCGGCAGATACGCAGTATTTT. Amino acids: CASSWTSGSADTQYF.

This clone was recorded once. The chain joins TRBV2 to TRBJ2-3; 7 bases fit TRBD2. Trimming removed 9 bases from V and 5 bases from J; junction bases left unmatched: 11. The CDR3 contains 14 residues. CDR1 and CDR2 from the germline V gene are SNHLY and FYNNEI. The CDR3 sequence: CASRRAGVGDTQYF. The CDR3 DNA reads TGTGCCAGTCGCCGGGCGGGAGTAGGAGATACGCAGTATTTT.

The chain carries TRBV6-1 and TRBJ2-3; 7 bases are a match to TRBD2. V gave up 3 bases and J gave up 11 bases; unmatched junction bases: 8. This CDR3 comprises 13 residues. Germline CDR1 is MNHNS and CDR2 is SASEGT. The CDR3 nucleotides read TGTGCCAGCAGTGATCCACCGGGACTACAGCAGTATTTT. Translating gives CASSDPPGLQQYF.

The chain joins TRBV7-3 to TRBJ2-1; TRBD2 matches at 9 bases. The CDR3 consists of 17 residues. V dropped 5 bases and J dropped 1; count of bases not matched to a gene: 9. Germline CDR1 is SGHTA and CDR2 is FQGTGA. The CDR3 here is CASSPRTSVGSYNEQFF. CDR3 coding DNA: TGTGCCAGCAGCCCCCGGACTAGCGTTGGGTCCTACAATGAGCAGTTCTTC.

As DNA, the CDR3 is TGTGCCAGCAGTTCGACAGCTTTCTATGGCTACACCTTC. Protein sequence: CASSSTAFYGYTF. The J gene is TRBJ1-2, the V gene TRBV27; possible D gene TRBD1, 5 bases. The germline CDR1 and CDR2 sequences are MNHEY and SMNVEV (reference sequence). V shed 4 bases and J shed 4 bases, with 10 bases lying between them. This CDR3 contains 13 residues.

The rearrangement joins TRBV11-2 to TRBJ2-5; TRBD2 might be the D (6 bases). CDR1 SGHAT and CDR2 FQNNGV come from the germline V gene. V shed 1 base and J shed 5 bases, with 20 bases lying between them. The CDR3 extends over 17 amino acids. CDR3 in amino acids: CASSLVASVVLGETQYF. The CDR3 DNA reads TGTGCCAGCAGCTTAGTCGCTAGCGTGGTATTAGGGGAGACCCAGTACTTC.

The V gene is TRBV29-1, the J gene TRBJ2-7, with 7 bases fitting TRBD1. CDR1 SQVTM and CDR2 ANQGSEA come from the germline V gene. The CDR3 sequence is 13 residues long. With V trimmed by 4 bases and J by 2 bases, 5 bases remained unmatched. Written as DNA, the CDR3 is TGCAGCGTTGTTTGGACAGGACCCTACGAGCAGTACTTC. This sequence encodes CSVVWTGPYEQYF.

The gene calls are TRBV19 and TRBJ1-1; a possible D gene is TRBD1 (5 bases). The CDR3 is 16 residues long. V lost 6 bases, J lost 1 base, and 18 bases lay in between. CDR1 LNHDA and CDR2 SQIVND come from the germline V gene (reference sequence). The CDR3 spells CASSGLAGVKNTEAFF. In DNA, the CDR3 is TGTGCCAGTAGCGGACTTGCGGGGGTAAAGAACACTGAAGCTTTCTTT.

This chain uses TRBV28 with TRBJ1-1, with 9 bases that match TRBD1. The V gene end was trimmed by 2 bases and the J gene end by 9 bases; junction bases not matched to a gene: 10. Germline loops: CDR1 MDHEN, CDR2 SYDVKM. CDR3 length: 15 residues. CDR3 bases: TGTGCCAGCAGTTTAGGAGGGGGACAGGGAACCCAAGCTTTCTTT. It codes for CASSLGGGQGTQAFF.

The chain couples TRBV7-2 to TRBJ2-7, with TRBD2 matching over 7 bases. The CDR3 is 16 residues long. Germline CDR1 reads SGHTA; CDR2 reads FQGNSA. Losses at the gene ends were 2 bases for V and 3 bases for J; bases not matched to a gene: 10. CDR3: CASSLPGLAANYEQYF. The CDR3 DNA is TGTGCCAGCAGCTTACCTGGGCTAGCGGCCAACTACGAGCAGTACTTC.

This rearrangement joins TRBV29-1 to TRBJ1-3; 8 nucleotides align to TRBD1. Germline V gene lookup returns CDR1 SQVTM and CDR2 ANQGSEA. The CDR3 totals 12 residues. V lost 6 bases to trimming and J lost 8 bases; unmatched junction nucleotides: 6. The CDR3 nucleotides read TGCAGCGTCGGACAGGGAAGCGACACCATATATTTT. Its protein product is CSVGQGSDTIYF.

The V and J genes are TRBV10-3 and TRBJ2-1; 7 bases fit TRBD2. Germline CDR1 is ENHRY and CDR2 is SYGVKD. The trim removed 10 bases at V and 9 bases at J, leaving 12 bases unmatched. CDR3 length: 13 residues. CDR3 nucleotides: TGTGCCACTCTAACTAGCGAGACGAGTGAGCAGTTCTTC. This codes for CATLTSETSEQFF.

The chain has TRBV19 and TRBJ1-2, with D hard to call. Between the trimmed V and J ends, which lost 3 bases and 5 bases, there was a span of 10 bases. CDR1 LNHDA and CDR2 SQIVND come from the germline V gene (reference sequence). CDR3 length: 13 amino acids. CDR3 coding DNA: TGTGCCAGTAGTATCCCCCAGGCGTATGGCTACACCTTC. This codes for CASSIPQAYGYTF.

The chain couples TRBV5-1 to TRBJ2-1; 15 nucleotides line up with TRBD2. Germline V gives CDR1 SGHRS, CDR2 YFSETQ. This CDR3 is 15 amino acids long. With 5 bases clipped from V and 12 bases from J, the junction kept 9 bases outside the gene matches. The CDR3 DNA sequence: TGCGCCAGCAGTTCTTGGACTAGCGGGAGGGCCGTGCAGTTCTTC. Translated, it gives CASSSWTSGRAVQFF.